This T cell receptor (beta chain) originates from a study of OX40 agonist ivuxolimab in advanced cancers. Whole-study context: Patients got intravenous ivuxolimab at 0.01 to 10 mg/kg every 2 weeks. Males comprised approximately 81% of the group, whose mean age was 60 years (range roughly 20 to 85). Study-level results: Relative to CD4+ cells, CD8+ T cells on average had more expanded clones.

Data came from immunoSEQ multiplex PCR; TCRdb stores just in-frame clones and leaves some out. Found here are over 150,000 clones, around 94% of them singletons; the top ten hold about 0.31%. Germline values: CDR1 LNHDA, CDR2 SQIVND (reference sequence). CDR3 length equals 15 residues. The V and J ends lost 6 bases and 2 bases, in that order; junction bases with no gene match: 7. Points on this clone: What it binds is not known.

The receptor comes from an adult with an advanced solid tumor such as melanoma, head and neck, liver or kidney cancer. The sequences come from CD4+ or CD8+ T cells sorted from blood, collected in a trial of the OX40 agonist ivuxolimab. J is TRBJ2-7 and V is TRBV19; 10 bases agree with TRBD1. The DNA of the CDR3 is TGTGCCAGTAGCTCCGCCGGGACAGGGGCCTACGAGCAGTACTTC. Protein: CASSSAGTGAYEQYF. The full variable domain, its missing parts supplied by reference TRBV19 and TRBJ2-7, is DGGITQSPKYLFRKEGQNVTLSCEQNLNHDAMYWYRQDPGQGLRLIYYSQIVNDFQKGDIAEGYSVSREKKESFPLTVTSAQKNPTAFYLCASSSAGTGAYEQYFGPGTRLTVT.